The sample holds a few counts of the clone carrying this TCR beta chain. The data were taken from a study of T-cell reconstitution after alpha-beta-depleted transplantation in children. Using unique molecular identifiers, the investigators prepared the TCRbeta library. TCRdb passed the PCR reads through MiXCR, listing each CDR3 protein once. The sample lists around 400,000 distinct CDR3 sequences; approximately 20% were seen once. CDR3 length equals 14 residues. Germline values: CDR1 LNHNV, CDR2 YYDKDF (reference sequence). V gave up 4 bases and J gave up 8 bases, with 17 bases separating them. The sequences come from PBMCs from the stem cell graft donor, collected from the stem cell graft. The chain uses TRBV15 and TRBJ1-1; tentative D call: TRBD1 (6 bases). The source is a human donor who donated a stem cell graft to a child with acute myeloid leukemia. This CDR3 reads CATSTEGGIVEAFF. The CDR3 coding sequence is TGTGCCACCAGCACCGAGGGGGGTATAGTGGAAGCTTTCTTT.